This passage covers 22 T cell receptor beta chains from one sample sequenced in a study of beta chain features in type 1 diabetes. Sequencing targeted expressed TCRB transcripts, as all isolated RNA had been reverse transcribed. Repertoires were generated with immunoSEQ multiplex PCR, while TCRdb's copy carries only in-frame clones and drops some. The data contain about 350,000 clones, around a fifth of them singletons. The sample taken for sequencing was naive CD4+ T cells from blood. These receptors originate from a woman between 18 and 30 years old in good health.

The genes are TRBV5-1 and TRBJ2-7; weak D call: TRBD1 (6 bases). V lost 4 bases, J lost 5 bases, and 10 bases lay in between. Germline values: CDR1 SGHRS, CDR2 YFSETQ. This CDR3 comprises 12 residues. Here the CDR3 reads CASSPDSNEQYF. DNA of the CDR3: TGCGCCAGCAGCCCGGACAGTAACGAGCAGTACTTC.

The sample holds a few counts of this clone. The chain uses TRBV4-2 and TRBJ2-1; 7 bases are a match to TRBD2. V trimming: 0 bases; J trimming: 9 bases; junction bases outside the gene matches: 8. Looked up from germline, CDR1 is LGHNA and CDR2 is YNFKEQ. This CDR3 contains 15 residues. CDR3 protein: CASSQDRAGSGEQFF. The CDR3 region has the DNA TGTGCCAGCAGCCAAGACCGAGCGGGGAGCGGTGAGCAGTTCTTC.

This clone appeared a single time. This chain links TRBV5-1 with TRBJ1-2, with TRBD1 matching over 9 bases. Trimming took 4 bases from V and 7 from J; bases not matched to a gene: 2. The CDR3 extends over 12 amino acids. The germline gives CDR1 SGHRS, CDR2 YFSETQ. CDR3 loop: CASSGGQGGYTF. The CDR3 nucleotides read TGCGCCAGCAGCGGGGGACAGGGTGGCTACACCTTC.

This clone was observed a handful of times. The chain is built from TRBV6-1 and TRBJ2-3; TRBD1 is a possible D gene (5 bases). Between the trimmed V and J ends, which lost 2 bases and 1 base, there was a span of 10 bases. CDR3 length: 15 amino acids. Per the germline V gene, CDR1 is MNHNS and CDR2 is SASEGT. The DNA for the CDR3 is TGTGCCAGCAGTGAAAGGGCAGGGCGCACAGATACGCAGTATTTT. It is translated as CASSERAGRTDTQYF.

This clone has more than one count but fewer than ten. The chain carries TRBV30 and TRBJ1-5, with D tentatively TRBD1 (6 bases). Germline V gene lookup returns CDR1 GTSNPN and CDR2 SVGIG (reference sequence). This CDR3 comprises 15 residues. V lost 0 bases and J lost 4, with 13 bases in between. CDR3 coding DNA: TGTGCCTGGAGTGTACTACAGGGACCTAATCAGCCCCAGCATTTT. Amino acids: CAWSVLQGPNQPQHF.

This chain connects TRBV4-3 to TRBJ1-5; the D is unclear. V shed 0 bases and J shed 9 bases, with 15 bases lying between them. The CDR3 has 15 amino acids. Looked up from germline, CDR1 is LGHNA and CDR2 is YSLEER. The CDR3 loop reads CASSQEGGFKWPQHF. In DNA, the CDR3 is TGCGCCAGCAGCCAAGAAGGAGGGTTCAAGTGGCCCCAGCATTTT.

This clone was recorded a few times. The V gene is TRBV7-9, the J gene TRBJ1-1; D is perhaps TRBD1 (5 bases). The CDR3 has 14 residues. V was shortened by 5 bases and J by 2 bases, with 12 bases between the two germline ends. Germline CDR1 SEHNR, CDR2 FQNEAQ (reference sequence). The CDR3 DNA reads TGTGCCAGCAGCCAGGGACTGTCTAACACTGAAGCTTTCTTT. This encodes CASSQGLSNTEAFF.

This chain links TRBV5-4 with TRBJ2-7; 11 nucleotides align to TRBD2. The CDR3 is 14 amino acids. Germline V gene data show CDR1 as SGHNT and CDR2 as YYREEE (reference sequence). Trimming at V came to 2 bases and at J to 7 bases, leaving 5 bases not matched to a gene. The CDR3 loop is CASSLLAGVGEQYF. For the CDR3, the DNA is TGTGCCAGCAGCTTACTAGCGGGAGTGGGGGAGCAGTACTTC.

The CDR3 here is CASSLAGMGQPQHF. CDR3 DNA: TGCGCCAGCAGCTTGGCCGGGATGGGTCAGCCCCAGCATTTT. This chain connects TRBV5-1 to TRBJ1-5; D is ambiguous. Trimming took off 0 bases at V and 6 bases at J, with 10 bases between the two ends. In germline, CDR1 is SGHRS, CDR2 YFSETQ. The CDR3 length is 14 residues.

This clone was counted a few times. V and J are TRBV9 and TRBJ2-1, with 8 nucleotides matching TRBD2. The V gene's germline CDR1 is SGDLS and CDR2 YYNGEE. After removal of 0 bases from V and 5 bases from J, the junction contained 7 bases not matched to a gene. CDR3 length: 16 residues. In nucleotides, the CDR3 is TGTGCCAGCAGCGTAGCTATAGCGGGGTTAAACAATGAGCAGTTCTTC. This sequence encodes CASSVAIAGLNNEQFF.

For the CDR3, the DNA is TGCGCCAGCAGCTTGGAAGTGCGGTCCGGTGAAAAACTGTTTTTT. Encoded protein: CASSLEVRSGEKLFF. The chain joins TRBV5-1 to TRBJ1-4; D is ambiguous. The germline V gene encodes CDR1 SGHRS and CDR2 YFSETQ. The CDR3 spans 15 residues. Trimming took off 0 bases at V and 7 bases at J, with 13 bases between the two ends. Supplemented by reference TRBV5-1 and TRBJ1-4, the full variable domain reads KAGVTQTPRYLIKTRGQQVTLSCSPISGHRSVSWYQQTPGQGLQFLFEYFSETQRNKGNFPGRFSGRQFSNSRSEMNVSTLELGDSALYLCASSLEVRSGEKLFFGSGTQLSVL.

This clone was recorded only once. This rearrangement joins TRBV30 to TRBJ1-3; D possibly corresponds to TRBD1 (5 bases). Germline values: CDR1 GTSNPN, CDR2 SVGIG (reference sequence). The CDR3 is 14 amino acids. Trimming removed 2 bases from V and 0 bases from J, with 8 bases in between. This CDR3 is CAWSYRISGNTIYF. Written as DNA, the CDR3 is TGTGCCTGGAGTTACAGGATCTCTGGAAACACCATATATTTT.

This clone has more than one count but fewer than ten. The genes are TRBV27 and TRBJ2-3, with D unclear. V lost 6 bases to trimming and J lost 0 bases, with 7 bases between them. The CDR3 contains 13 residues. Germline loops: CDR1 MNHEY, CDR2 SMNVEV (reference sequence). CDR3 protein: CASSTPSTDTQYF. CDR3 bases: TGTGCCAGCAGCACACCTAGCACAGATACGCAGTATTTT.

The V call is TRBV2, the J call TRBJ2-5, with 7 bases aligning to TRBD1. Germline V gene sequence: CDR1 SNHLY, CDR2 FYNNEI. V was clipped by 5 bases and J by 2 bases; unmatched bases: 5. This CDR3 contains 14 residues. CDR3 loop: CASSPTGQQETQYF. The CDR3 DNA reads TGTGCCAGCAGTCCGACGGGACAGCAAGAGACCCAGTACTTC.

J is TRBJ2-2 and V is TRBV5-1, with D possibly matching TRBD2 (5 bases). This CDR3 is built from 16 residues. V lost 7 bases and J lost 3, with 19 bases in between. Germline V gives CDR1 SGHRS, CDR2 YFSETQ. The CDR3 DNA follows: TGCGCCAGCTCCGGAAACCCCTCGAGGGACACCGGGGAGCTGTTTTTT. It specifies CASSGNPSRDTGELFF. Variable domain in full (rest from reference TRBV5-1 and TRBJ2-2): KAGVTQTPRYLIKTRGQQVTLSCSPISGHRSVSWYQQTPGQGLQFLFEYFSETQRNKGNFPGRFSGRQFSNSRSEMNVSTLELGDSALYLCASSGNPSRDTGELFFGEGSRLTVL.

This clone came up a few times. J is TRBJ2-3 and V is TRBV7-2, with 8 bases matching TRBD2. CDR1 SGHTA and CDR2 FQGNSA come from the germline V gene. J was trimmed by 6 bases and V by 9 bases; bases with no gene match: 8. This CDR3 region has 13 residues. CDR3 coding DNA: TGTGCCAGTACGACGGGAGGGGGGGATACGCAGTATTTT. As protein: CASTTGGGDTQYF.

The chain is built from TRBV7-8 and TRBJ2-2; 8 nucleotides agree with TRBD2. J was trimmed by 3 bases and V by 6 bases; bases with no gene match: 15. Looked up from germline, CDR1 is SGHVS and CDR2 is FQNEAQ. The CDR3 is 18 amino acids. The CDR3 loop is CASSPKRGFPDDTGELFF. The CDR3 DNA sequence: TGTGCCAGCAGTCCTAAGCGGGGGTTCCCCGATGACACCGGGGAGCTGTTTTTT.

The V and J genes are TRBV30 and TRBJ1-2; D is undetermined. V lost 5 bases and J 8 bases, leaving 18 bases between the germline ends. The V gene's germline CDR1 is GTSNPN and CDR2 SVGIG (reference sequence). The CDR3 is 13 residues long. Here the CDR3 reads CAWDHRAERGYTF. The CDR3 nucleotides are TGTGCCTGGGACCATCGGGCCGAGCGGGGCTACACCTTC.

This clone has a handful of counts. V gene TRBV2 combines with J gene TRBJ2-1, with D maybe TRBD1 (7 bases). Germline V gene data show CDR1 as SNHLY and CDR2 as FYNNEI. The CDR3 spans 12 residues. The V end was cut by 7 bases, the J end by 8 bases, with 12 bases between. CDR3 residues: CASTRDSDEQFF. The CDR3 DNA is TGTGCCAGCACGCGGGACAGTGATGAGCAGTTCTTC. Full variable domain (missing parts from reference TRBV2 and TRBJ2-1): EPEVTQTPSHQVTQMGQEVILRCVPISNHLYFYWYRQILGQKVEFLVSFYNNEISEKSEIFDDQFSVERPDGSNFTLKIRSTKLEDSAMYFCASTRDSDEQFFGPGTRLTVL.

The chain uses TRBV4-2 and TRBJ1-2; the match to TRBD1 covers 10 bases. Germline V CDR1 and CDR2: LGHNA, YNFKEQ. The CDR3 is 13 amino acids. Trimming cost V 3 bases and J 10 bases; bases outside gene matches: 5. CDR3 DNA: TGTGCCAGCAGCCACCCGGGACAGGGGCCCTACACCTTC. This encodes CASSHPGQGPYTF.

V usage is TRBV9 and J usage is TRBJ2-2, with 7 nucleotides matching TRBD1. V lost 4 bases to trimming and J lost 6 bases; unmatched junction nucleotides: 3. Germline assignment: CDR1 SGDLS and CDR2 YYNGEE. CDR3 length: 13 amino acids. The CDR3, as DNA: TGTGCCAGCAGCATCAGGGGGTCCGGGGAGCTGTTTTTT. Encoded protein: CASSIRGSGELFF.

This clone turned up a few times. Relative to the germline gene, one junction end is altered; a read error may explain this. This chain connects TRBV7-7 to TRBJ2-5; D is possibly TRBD1 (6 bases). In germline, CDR1 is SSHAT, CDR2 FNYEAQ (reference sequence). The CDR3 sequence is 13 residues long. The CDR3 reads CASSLEDSPTQYF. CDR3 coding DNA: TGTGCTAGCAGCTTGGAGGACAGCCCGACCCAGTACTTC.